The rows below give T cell receptor beta chains drawn from one sample of a study of blood T cell repertoires in COVID-19. Data came from immunoSEQ multiplex PCR; TCRdb stores just in-frame clones and leaves some out. The table lists 150,000 to 200,000 clones, over 75% of them singletons. The specimen was peripheral blood. All receptors come from a man in his forties with active or convalescent COVID-19. CDR3s include the opening cysteine and the closing phenylalanine or tryptophan. The order of the fields is V gene, D gene, J gene, CDR3 protein. The D gene is left open where the match is weak.

TRBV6-6,TRBD2,TRBJ2-5,CASSLGGTAQETQYF
TRBV16,TRBD1,TRBJ1-2,CASSPGTGVNYGYTF
TRBV28,-,TRBJ2-1,CASRWVGAPNEQFF
TRBV9,-,TRBJ2-2,CASSVATGSWPGELFF
TRBV6-5,-,TRBJ1-2,CASSSRDLSDYGYTF
TRBV6-5,TRBD1,TRBJ1-3,CASSRSGTGHTIYF
TRBV27,TRBD1,TRBJ2-3,CASSLGTGADTQYF
TRBV5-1,-,TRBJ1-2,CASSLFRDSGGYTF
TRBV25-1,-,TRBJ2-5,CASSEPQGQETQYF
TRBV5-1,-,TRBJ1-1,CASSLNGANTEAFF
TRBV5-1,-,TRBJ1-5,CASSVQIGGPQHF
TRBV2,TRBD1,TRBJ1-2,CASRLQGAINYGYTF
TRBV7-3,-,TRBJ2-2,CASSSNSGELFF
TRBV25-1,-,TRBJ2-5,CASSELGGAEETQYF
TRBV30,-,TRBJ1-1,CAWIRGGGTEAFF
TRBV19,-,TRBJ1-2,CASSIGGTPIYGYTF
TRBV28,TRBD1,TRBJ1-2,CASSFDRDYGYTF
TRBV12-3/TRBV12-4,TRBD1,TRBJ1-1,CASSDRVAEAFF
TRBV4-1,TRBD1,TRBJ1-4,CASSQEGTGANEKLFF
TRBV7-8,-,TRBJ2-1,CASSARGGRGDNNEQFF
TRBV5-6,TRBD1,TRBJ1-5,CASSRTGGDQPQHF
TRBV6-5,-,TRBJ2-2,CASSFRQVGFTGELFF
TRBV7-2,TRBD2,TRBJ2-1,CASSPTSVGYNEQFF
TRBV19,-,TRBJ1-5,CASKVRRGHQPQHF
TRBV5-6,-,TRBJ1-2,CASSFSWGSLYGYTF
TRBV9,-,TRBJ2-2,CASKGAPGELFF
TRBV28,-,TRBJ2-7,CASSFIHEQYF
TRBV7-9,-,TRBJ2-2,CASSFSPGELFF
TRBV27,-,TRBJ2-4,CASSLYGALAKNIQYF
TRBV2,-,TRBJ1-2,CASSERQDYGYTF
TRBV18,-,TRBJ1-2,CASSPDRSYGYTF
TRBV5-6,-,TRBJ2-3,CASSLNRRDTQYF
TRBV19,TRBD1,TRBJ1-1,CASSMRTGGAGTEAFF
TRBV2,-,TRBJ1-1,CASSEGGTGEAFF
TRBV5-6,-,TRBJ1-2,CASSLQGSSSGYTF
TRBV14,TRBD1,TRBJ2-7,CASSPGTGATYEQYF
TRBV12-3/TRBV12-4,-,TRBJ2-7,CASSLAAYEQYF